These T cell receptor beta chains were read from a single sample in a study of patients and donors after allogeneic stem cell transplantation. In TCRdb, the RT-PCR reads were re-called with MiXCR into one record per CDR3 protein. Of roughly 940,000 distinct CDR3 sequences listed, about a sixth are singletons. Specimen: blood, either unsorted or a sorted T cell fraction (not recorded which). The receptors were sampled from a human donor who was either an allogeneic HSCT recipient or a stem cell or donor lymphocyte infusion donor (not recorded which). It is not recorded whose cells these are; they may come from a transplant donor. Each CDR3 is given with its conserved first and last residue. A D gene is named only where the DNA matches it firmly. Rows may omit the clone size; those that give it use once, few, many or a size class.

>TRBV12-3/TRBV12-4|TRBJ1-1|.|.
TGTGCCAGCAGTTATAGACAGTCGGCTTTCTTT
CASSYRQSAFF
>TRBV6-2/TRBV6-3|TRBJ2-5|.|.
TGTGCCAGCAGTACTCCTCCAGAGGGATGGGAGACCCAGTACTTC
CASSTPPEGWETQYF
>TRBV5-1|TRBJ2-7|few|.
TGCGCCAGCAGCTGGGACGTTGGCTCCTACGAGCAGTACTTC
CASSWDVGSYEQYF
>TRBV6-2/TRBV6-3|TRBJ2-2|.|.
TGTGCCAGCACCCTTCCGTCGTGGGGAAACACCGGGGAGCTGTTTTTT
CASTLPSWGNTGELFF
>TRBV30|TRBJ2-4|few|.
TGTGCCTGGAGTAGGGCGGCCAAAAACATTCAGTACTTC
CAWSRAAKNIQYF
>TRBV12-3/TRBV12-4|TRBJ2-3|many|TRBD2
TGTGCCAGCAGTTTAACCAGCGGGAGAGATACGCAGTATTTT
CASSLTSGRDTQYF
>TRBV10-3|TRBJ2-1|.|TRBD2
TGTGCCATCAGTGGGACTAGCGATTACAATGAGCAGTTCTTC
CAISGTSDYNEQFF
>TRBV11-2|TRBJ2-1|few|TRBD1
TGTGCCAGCAGCTTAGCCTACAGGGGGCGCCTAGGGAATGAGCAGTTCTTC
CASSLAYRGRLGNEQFF
>TRBV20-1|TRBJ1-2|.|.
TGCAGTGCTCCTCGGATGGGCAACTATGGCTACACCTTC
CSAPRMGNYGYTF
>TRBV18|TRBJ2-3|few|.
TGTGCCACGTTCCTCTCGGCAGATACGCAGTATTTT
CATFLSADTQYF
>TRBV4-1|TRBJ1-2|.|.
TGCGCCAGCAAGACAACAGGGAACTATGGCTACACCTTC
CASKTTGNYGYTF
>TRBV12-3/TRBV12-4|TRBJ2-7|few|TRBD2
TGTGCCAGCAGTTATTCTAGCGGGAGCTACGAGCAGTACTTC
CASSYSSGSYEQYF
>TRBV18|TRBJ1-1|.|.
TGTGCCAGCTCACCACCGGTGAGGAGCACTGAAGCTTTCTTT
CASSPPVRSTEAFF
>TRBV12-3/TRBV12-4|TRBJ2-1|few|TRBD2
TGTGCCAGCAGTATCGGACTAGCGGGACGTTACAATGAGCAGTTCTTC
CASSIGLAGRYNEQFF
>TRBV7-8|TRBJ1-4|few|.
TGTGCCAGCAGCTTAGAATCCGGGGTGAGCCGTGAAAAACTGTTTTTT
CASSLESGVSREKLFF
>TRBV20-1|TRBJ2-1|few|TRBD2
TGCAGCGCACTAGCGGGCGTTTCAAATGAGCAGTTCTTC
CSALAGVSNEQFF
>TRBV4-3|TRBJ2-7|.|TRBD2
TGCGCCAGCAGCCAATCCTTACGGGGGGTCACCTACGAGCAGTACTTC
CASSQSLRGVTYEQYF
>TRBV10-2|TRBJ1-3|.|.
TGCGCCAGCCTCAGGACGGCAAACTCTGGAAACACCATATATTTT
CASLRTANSGNTIYF
>TRBV12-5|TRBJ1-6|many|TRBD1
TGTGCTAGTGGTTCCGACCGGGACAGACATAATTCACCCCTCCACTTT
CASGSDRDRHNSPLHF
>TRBV6-2/TRBV6-3|TRBJ1-2|many|.
TGTGCCAGCAGTTACGGGTCGGATGCGGGAGGCTACACCTTC
CASSYGSDAGGYTF
>TRBV11-1|TRBJ2-3|.|.
TGTGCCAGCAGCTATAATCGACAGCCTCCACGGGGCACAGATACGCAGTATTTT
CASSYNRQPPRGTDTQYF
>TRBV12-3/TRBV12-4|TRBJ2-2|few|.
TGTGCCAGCAGTTCCGCTACCCCCACCGGGGAGCTGTTTTTT
CASSSATPTGELFF
>TRBV5-1|TRBJ1-5|.|.
TGCGCCAGCAGCTTGGAGCCAGGGTCGGGCAATCAGCCCCAGCATTTT
CASSLEPGSGNQPQHF
>TRBV6-1|TRBJ1-5|.|TRBD1
TGTGCCAGCAGAGAGACAGGGAACAATCAGCCCCAGCATTTT
CASRETGNNQPQHF
>TRBV5-6|TRBJ2-7|.|TRBD1
TGTGCCAGCAGCGATAGACCGGACAGGGGGAATTACGAGCAGTACTTC
CASSDRPDRGNYEQYF
>TRBV2|TRBJ1-1|few|.
TGTGCCAGCGGGATTGGGGACGGCACTGAAGCTTTCTTT
CASGIGDGTEAFF
>TRBV14|TRBJ1-2|few|.
TGTGCCAGCAGCCAAGATATGGCAGGGAGCTACACCTTC
CASSQDMAGSYTF
>TRBV2|TRBJ2-6|.|TRBD1
TGTGCCAGCAAAAGACAGGGGGCTGGGGCCAACGTCCTGACTTTC
CASKRQGAGANVLTF
>TRBV27|TRBJ2-6|.|.
TGTGCCAGCAGTGGGTCAGGGGCTCCGGCTGGGGCCAACGTCCTGACTTTC
CASSGSGAPAGANVLTF
>TRBV6-5|TRBJ2-3|many|.
TGTGCCAGCAGTTACGGGGGACGGGTATCAGATACGCAGTATTTT
CASSYGGRVSDTQYF
>TRBV5-1|TRBJ2-5|few|.
TGCGCCAGCTCGTCAGGGGATCTCAGTGAGACCCAGTACTTC
CASSSGDLSETQYF
>TRBV12-3/TRBV12-4|TRBJ2-7|few|.
TGTGCCAGCAGTCCCCGGTCGTCGCAGGGAATGTTCGAGCAGTACTTC
CASSPRSSQGMFEQYF
>TRBV11-1|TRBJ2-1|.|TRBD2
TGTGCCAGCAGCGATCCACTAGCGGGGGGACTTAGCTCCTACAATGAGCAGTTCTTC
CASSDPLAGGLSSYNEQFF
>TRBV7-2|TRBJ2-1|few|.
TGTGCCAGCAGCTTCCGACAAGGTCCTGAGCAGTTCTTC
CASSFRQGPEQFF
>TRBV9|TRBJ1-2|.|.
TGTGCCAGCACCCCCCGGGCTCTAGCCCTGGGCGGCTACACCTTC
CASTPRALALGGYTF
>TRBV9|TRBJ2-1|few|TRBD2
TGTGCCAGCAGCGTGAGCGGGAGGGCCGCAAATGAGCAGTTCTTC
CASSVSGRAANEQFF
>TRBV6-6|TRBJ2-1|.|.
TGTGCCAGCCTCGCGGGAATTTACAATGAGCAGTTCTTC
CASLAGIYNEQFF
>TRBV7-3|TRBJ2-7|.|TRBD1
TGTGCCAGCAGCTTAACCCCGGACAGGGACTCCCGGTACGAGCAGTACTTC
CASSLTPDRDSRYEQYF
>TRBV13|TRBJ1-1|few|TRBD1
TGTGCCAGCAGCCCAACCCAGTCAGGGACAGGGGAAACTGAAGCTTTCTTT
CASSPTQSGTGETEAFF
>TRBV15|TRBJ2-5|few|TRBD2
TGTGCCACCAGCAGAGAGGGCGGGAGAGAGACCCAGTACTTC
CATSREGGRETQYF
>TRBV29-1|TRBJ1-1|few|.
TGCAGCGTTGAGGGGGGGCAGGGGACTGAAGCTTTCTTT
CSVEGGQGTEAFF
>TRBV1|TRBJ1-5|.|.
TGCACCAGGCCAACGGGCAATCAGCCCCAGCATTTT
CTRPTGNQPQHF
>TRBV24-1|TRBJ2-7|.|TRBD1
TGTGCCACCAGTGGACCGGGACAGGGGGCCTACGAGCAGTACTTC
CATSGPGQGAYEQYF
>TRBV30|TRBJ2-5|.|.
TGTGCCCAAGACCTGACCGGAGGGGCCCAGTACTTC
CAQDLTGGAQYF
>TRBV27|TRBJ1-1|.|TRBD1
TGTGCCAGCAGTTCCGGGACAGGGAATCTGGACACTGAAGCTTTCTTT
CASSSGTGNLDTEAFF
>TRBV7-2|TRBJ2-7|few|.
TGTGCCAGCAGCTTAGGGGGCCCTAGATTCTACGAGCAGTACTTC
CASSLGGPRFYEQYF
>TRBV10-3|TRBJ1-1|.|TRBD1
TGTGCCATCAGTGAGCTTCAGGGGGGAGCTTTCTTT
CAISELQGGAFF